This entry describes one T cell receptor (beta chain). The data are from a study of blood T cells in healthy people across ages. Caucasian, healthy and from Russia, the donors were aged between roughly 6 and 100. PCR was performed a second time for roughly 7 to 11 cycles using a sample-barcoded 5' primer and a J-beta primer mix. From the 5' RACE reads, TCRdb called clonotypes with MiXCR, one entry per CDR3 protein. The sample holds about 730,000 distinct CDR3 sequences; 35% to 45% are singletons and the top ten take 20% to 25%. The CDR3 is 15 amino acids. Trimming left V 6 bases short and J 2 bases short, with 16 bases between. In germline, CDR1 is MNHNS, CDR2 SASEGT.

This receptor was taken from a woman in her fifties or sixties in good health. Sequences were obtained from blood. The chain couples TRBV6-1 to TRBJ2-5; possible D gene TRBD1, 6 bases. This chain's CDR3 is CASRVRWDIQETQYF. CDR3 nucleotide sequence: TGTGCCAGCAGGGTTCGGTGGGACATACAAGAGACCCAGTACTTC.